This T cell receptor (beta chain) was recorded in a study of neurological immune-mediated disorders. Germline values: CDR1 DFQATT, CDR2 SNEGSKA (reference sequence). The CDR3 loop spans 18 amino acids. Unmatched junction bases numbered 14, after V lost 2 bases and J lost 1 base. A 10-nucleotide random UMI tagged transcripts in template-switch 5'RACE cDNA synthesis. Over 160 million TCR-beta sequences from 15-18 subjects were obtained in each sequencing run. TCRdb reprocessed the 5' RACE reads with MiXCR, giving one entry per CDR3 protein. The sample includes 95,000 to 110,000 distinct CDR3 sequences, about a tenth seen only once; the top ten take around 3.3%. Study-level findings and limits: HTLV-1-associated myelopathy showed the most TCR clonal expansion; multiple sclerosis the least, below healthy controls.

Time point here: longitudinal time-point 3. This clonotype has a handful of counts. Its antigen is undetermined. This clonotype was obtained from a female donor with HTLV-1-associated myelopathy (HAM/TSP). The sequenced sample consisted of PBMCs. The chain has TRBV20-1 and TRBJ2-1, with 7 positions matching TRBD2. This CDR3 is CSARLWGGGSGSYNEQFF. The CDR3 DNA follows: TGCAGTGCTAGACTCTGGGGGGGTGGGAGCGGTTCCTACAATGAGCAGTTCTTC.